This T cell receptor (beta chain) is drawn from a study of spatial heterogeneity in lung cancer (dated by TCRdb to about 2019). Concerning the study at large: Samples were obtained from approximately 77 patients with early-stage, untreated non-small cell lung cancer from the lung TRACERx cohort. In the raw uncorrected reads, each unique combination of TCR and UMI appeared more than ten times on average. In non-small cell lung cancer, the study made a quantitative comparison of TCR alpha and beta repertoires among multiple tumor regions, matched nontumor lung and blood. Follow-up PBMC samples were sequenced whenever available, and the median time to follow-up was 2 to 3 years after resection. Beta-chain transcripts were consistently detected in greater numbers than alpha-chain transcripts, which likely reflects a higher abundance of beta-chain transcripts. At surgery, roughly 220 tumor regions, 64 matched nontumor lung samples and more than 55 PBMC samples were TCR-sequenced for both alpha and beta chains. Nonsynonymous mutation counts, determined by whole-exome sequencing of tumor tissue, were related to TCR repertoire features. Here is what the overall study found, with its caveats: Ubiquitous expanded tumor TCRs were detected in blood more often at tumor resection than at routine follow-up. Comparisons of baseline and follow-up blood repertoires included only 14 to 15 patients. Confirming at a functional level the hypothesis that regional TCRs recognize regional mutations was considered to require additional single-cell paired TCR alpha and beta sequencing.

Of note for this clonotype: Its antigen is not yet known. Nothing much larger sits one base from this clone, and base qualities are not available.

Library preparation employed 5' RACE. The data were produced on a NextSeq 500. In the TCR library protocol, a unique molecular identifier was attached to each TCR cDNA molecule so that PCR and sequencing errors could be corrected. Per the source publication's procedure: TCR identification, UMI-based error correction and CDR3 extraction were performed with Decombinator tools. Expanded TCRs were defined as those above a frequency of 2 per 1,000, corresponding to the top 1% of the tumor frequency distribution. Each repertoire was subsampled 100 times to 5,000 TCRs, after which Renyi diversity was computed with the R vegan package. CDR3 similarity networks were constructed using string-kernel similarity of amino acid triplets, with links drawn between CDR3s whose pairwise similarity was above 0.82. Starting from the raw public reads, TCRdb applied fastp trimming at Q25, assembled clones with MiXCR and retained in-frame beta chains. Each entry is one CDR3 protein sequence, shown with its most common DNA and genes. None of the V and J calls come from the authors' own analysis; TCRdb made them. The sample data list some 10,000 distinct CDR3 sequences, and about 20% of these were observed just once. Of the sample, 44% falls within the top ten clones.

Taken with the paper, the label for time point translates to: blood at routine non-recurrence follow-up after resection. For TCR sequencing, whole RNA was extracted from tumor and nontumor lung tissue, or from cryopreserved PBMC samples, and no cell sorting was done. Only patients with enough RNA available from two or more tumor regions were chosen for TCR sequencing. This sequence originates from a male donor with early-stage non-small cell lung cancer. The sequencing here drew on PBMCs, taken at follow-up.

The DNA sequence is as follows: TGTGCCAGCAGCCAAGGAGTGGTAGCTGGCTACACCTTC. This is translated as CASSQGVVAGYTF. The chain joins TRBV4-2 to TRBJ1-2; the D gene lacks a confident call. Between the V and J ends, shortened by 1 base and 7 bases respectively, the junction contains 10 bases. The germline V gene provides CDR1 LGHNA and CDR2 YNFKEQ. The cysteine opens and the phenylalanine closes a CDR3 of 13 amino acids. CDR3 DNA is the only sequence kept; it has 39 bases, read in frame from the first base.